This passage covers 9 T cell receptor beta chains from one sample sequenced in a study of blood T cell repertoires in COVID-19. Profiling relied on immunoSEQ multiplex PCR, and the TCRdb table lists in-frame clones only, not all of them. The repertoire has fewer than 200,000 clones, about 86% of them found once; the top ten carry around 3.6%. Material for sequencing was PBMCs or T cells enriched from blood (not recorded which). Source of these receptors: a woman aged 45-65 years in a cohort exposed to, infected with or recovered from COVID-19 (not recorded which).

The chain recombines TRBV13 with TRBJ1-2, with 7 bases fitting TRBD1. V gave up 4 bases and J gave up 3 bases; unmatched junction bases: 14. The CDR3 consists of 17 residues. Germline lookup yields CDR1 PRHDT and CDR2 FYEKMQ (reference sequence). CDR3 region: CASSSWDSPSPDYGYTF. Written as DNA, the CDR3 is TGTGCCAGCAGCTCCTGGGACAGTCCATCCCCGGACTATGGCTACACCTTC.

V usage is TRBV12-3 or TRBV12-4 and J usage is TRBJ1-2, with D uncertain. Between the trimmed V and J ends, which lost 6 bases and 4 bases, there was a span of 12 bases. There are 13 residues in the CDR3. The CDR3 DNA reads TGTGCCAGCAGGGTGGTTTCTACCTATGGCTACACCTTC. Translation gives CASRVVSTYGYTF.

The chain uses TRBV6-4 and TRBJ2-3; 8 positions agree with TRBD2. Germline CDR1 and CDR2: MRHNA and SNTAGT. V trimming: 5 bases; J trimming: 2 bases; junction bases outside the gene matches: 12. There are 17 residues in the CDR3. CDR3 DNA: TGTGCCAGCAGTCCACGGGGGGGGTCCCTAACCACAGATACGCAGTATTTT. It is translated as CASSPRGGSLTTDTQYF.

The V gene is TRBV7-6, the J gene TRBJ2-7, with 7 bases fitting TRBD2. V gave up 0 bases and J gave up 7 bases; unmatched junction bases: 6. The germline CDR1 and CDR2 sequences are SGHVS and FNYEAQ. This CDR3 has 14 amino acids. The CDR3 here is CASSLADSRGEQYF. Written as DNA, the CDR3 is TGTGCCAGCAGCTTAGCCGACTCGCGGGGGGAGCAGTACTTC. Drawing the rest from reference TRBV7-6 and TRBJ2-7, the complete variable domain is GAGVSQSPRYKVTKRGQDVALRCDPISGHVSLYWYRQALGQGPEFLTYFNYEAQQDKSGLPNDRFSAERPEGSISTLTIQRTEQRDSAMYRCASSLADSRGEQYFGPGTRLTVT.

The chain recombines TRBV27 with TRBJ1-1; 7 bases line up with TRBD1. The germline gives CDR1 MNHEY, CDR2 SMNVEV (reference sequence). The CDR3 length is 14 residues. With V trimmed by 5 bases and J by 9 bases, 12 bases remained unmatched. CDR3 amino acids: CASSPGFRQGQAFF. In DNA form, the CDR3 reads TGTGCCAGCAGTCCAGGGTTTAGACAGGGTCAAGCTTTCTTT.

The V and J genes are TRBV19 and TRBJ2-2; 10 positions agree with TRBD2. Germline trimming cut 3 bases from V and 6 bases from J; bases unmatched to any gene: 13. The CDR3 runs to 18 residues. Germline-derived CDR1 and CDR2 are LNHDA and SQIVND (reference sequence). The CDR3 loop is CASSMGKAGGPRAGELFF. For the CDR3, the DNA is TGTGCCAGTAGTATGGGTAAAGCGGGGGGGCCTCGGGCCGGGGAGCTGTTTTTT.

CDR3 bases: TGTGCCAGCAGGGATGACAGGGGCCCTGGAAACACCATATATTTT. Amino acid sequence: CASRDDRGPGNTIYF. The chain joins TRBV3-1 (or the pseudogene TRBV3-2) to TRBJ1-3; 8 bases are shared with TRBD1. The germline CDR1 and CDR2 sequences are LGHDT and YNNKEL (reference sequence). The V segment lost 6 bases and the J segment 2 bases; nucleotides outside the gene matches: 6. This CDR3 is built from 15 residues.

The table lists this clone with many counts. The gene calls are TRBV5-4 and TRBJ2-5, with D perhaps TRBD2 (6 bases). Trimming removed 4 bases from V and 5 bases from J, with 15 bases in between. The length of the CDR3 is 14 residues. CDR1 is SGHNT, CDR2 YYREEE, per germline (reference sequence). CDR3 residues: CASSQVEGLETQYF. The CDR3, as DNA: TGTGCCAGCAGCCAGGTGGAGGGGTTGGAGACCCAGTACTTC.

This chain connects TRBV7-9 to TRBJ2-5; maybe TRBD1 (6 bases). V lost 2 bases to trimming and J lost 5 bases, with 24 bases between them. This CDR3 has 18 residues. Per germline, CDR1 SEHNR and CDR2 FQNEAQ (reference sequence). CDR3 protein: CASSLRNYRQALGETQYF. CDR3 nucleotides: TGTGCCAGCAGCTTACGCAACTACCGACAGGCGCTGGGGGAGACCCAGTACTTC.